The present T cell receptor (beta chain) was sequenced within a study of technical replicates of blood from several donors. Germline CDR1 reads LNHDA; CDR2 reads SQIVND (reference sequence). This CDR3 contains 18 residues. V was pared by 7 bases and J by 5 bases, with 20 bases of the junction left unmatched. Assay: immunoSEQ multiplex PCR; the TCRdb copy retains only in-frame clones and omits some. Among under 85,000 clones listed, 80% to 95% were seen once. The specimen was T cells isolated from PBMCs. The V and J genes are TRBV19 and TRBJ2-5; 9 bases match TRBD2. The clonotype originates from a human donor in good health. Some clones in this sample may be carry-over from other donors' samples. The CDR3 DNA reads as TGTGCCAGTACCGGGACTAGCTGGGGCGACGCTGAGGGGGAGACCCAGTACTTC. Its protein is CASTGTSWGDAEGETQYF.